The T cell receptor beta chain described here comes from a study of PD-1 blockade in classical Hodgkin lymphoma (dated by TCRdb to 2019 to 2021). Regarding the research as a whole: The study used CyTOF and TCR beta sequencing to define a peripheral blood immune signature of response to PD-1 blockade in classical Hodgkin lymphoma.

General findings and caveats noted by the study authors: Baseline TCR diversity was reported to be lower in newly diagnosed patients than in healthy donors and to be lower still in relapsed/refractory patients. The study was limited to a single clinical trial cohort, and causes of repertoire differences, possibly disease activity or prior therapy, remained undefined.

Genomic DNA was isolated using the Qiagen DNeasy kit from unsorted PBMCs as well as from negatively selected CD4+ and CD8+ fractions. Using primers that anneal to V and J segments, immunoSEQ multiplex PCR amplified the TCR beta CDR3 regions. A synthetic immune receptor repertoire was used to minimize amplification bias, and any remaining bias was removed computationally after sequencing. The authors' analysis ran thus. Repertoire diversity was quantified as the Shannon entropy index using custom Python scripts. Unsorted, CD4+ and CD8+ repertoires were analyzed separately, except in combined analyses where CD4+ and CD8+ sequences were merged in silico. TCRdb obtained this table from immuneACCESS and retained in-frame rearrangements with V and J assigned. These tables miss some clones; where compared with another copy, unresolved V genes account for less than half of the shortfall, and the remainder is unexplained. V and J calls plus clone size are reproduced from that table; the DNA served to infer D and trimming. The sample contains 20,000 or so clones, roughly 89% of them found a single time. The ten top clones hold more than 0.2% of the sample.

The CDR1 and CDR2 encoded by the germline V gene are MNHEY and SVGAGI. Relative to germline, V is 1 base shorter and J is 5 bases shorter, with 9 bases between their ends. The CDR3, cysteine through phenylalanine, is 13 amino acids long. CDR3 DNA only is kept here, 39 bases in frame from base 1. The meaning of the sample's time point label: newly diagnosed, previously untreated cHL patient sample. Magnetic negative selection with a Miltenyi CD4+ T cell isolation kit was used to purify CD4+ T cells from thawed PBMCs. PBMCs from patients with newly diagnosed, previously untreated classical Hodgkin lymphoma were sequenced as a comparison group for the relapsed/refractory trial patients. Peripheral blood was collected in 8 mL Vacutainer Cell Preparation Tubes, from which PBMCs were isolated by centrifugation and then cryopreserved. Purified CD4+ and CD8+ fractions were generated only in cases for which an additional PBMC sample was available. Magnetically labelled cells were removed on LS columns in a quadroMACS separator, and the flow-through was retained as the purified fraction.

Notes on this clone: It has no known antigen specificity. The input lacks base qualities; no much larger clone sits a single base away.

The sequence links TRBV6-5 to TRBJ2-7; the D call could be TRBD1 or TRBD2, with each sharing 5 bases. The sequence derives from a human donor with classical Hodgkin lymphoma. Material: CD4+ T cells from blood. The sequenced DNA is TGTGCCAGCAGTTACTGGGGACCTAACGAGCAGTACTTC. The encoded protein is CASSYWGPNEQYF.